These T cell receptor beta chains were read from a single sample in a study of blood T cell repertoires in COVID-19. The repertoire was sequenced with immunoSEQ multiplex PCR; TCRdb's copy has only in-frame clones and lacks some. Counted here are more than 90,000 clones, around four fifths occurring once; the ten biggest clones make up around 0.77%. Specimen: peripheral blood. The receptors were sampled from a woman aged 65 to 85 with acute or convalescent COVID-19. CDR3s include the opening cysteine and the closing phenylalanine or tryptophan. A D gene is named only where the DNA matches it firmly. Clone size is not always given. Where it is, it says once, few, many or a class for expanded clones.

>NA|TRBJ1-1|NA|TRBV7-9
TGTGCCAGCAGCCTTACAGGGAACACTGAAGCTTTCTTT
CASSLTGNTEAFF
>NA|TRBJ1-6|NA|TRBV9
TGTGCCAGCAGCGTACAGGGGACGGTGGATAATTCACCCCTCCACTTT
CASSVQGTVDNSPLHF
>NA|TRBJ2-2|NA|TRBV6-5
TGTGCCAGCGTGAGAGAGACCGGGGAGCTGTTTTTT
CASVRETGELFF
>TRBD2|TRBJ2-3|NA|TRBV5-6
TGTGCCAGCAGTCCCGGACTAGCGGATAGCACAGATACGCAGTATTTT
CASSPGLADSTDTQYF
>NA|TRBJ2-7|many|TRBV19
TGTGCCAGTAGTATTAAGAGGGGGATCTACGAGCAGTACTTC
CASSIKRGIYEQYF
>NA|TRBJ1-3|NA|TRBV6-5
TGTGCCAGCATGAAACAGTTCTCTGGAAACACCATATATTTT
CASMKQFSGNTIYF
>NA|TRBJ1-5|NA|TRBV20-1
TGCGGCGGGCATAATCAGCCCCAGCATTTT
CGGHNQPQHF
>TRBD2|TRBJ2-3|NA|TRBV7-8
TGTGCCAGCGCGACGGGAGGGCCCCAAGATACGCAGTATTTT
CASATGGPQDTQYF
>TRBD2|TRBJ2-7|NA|TRBV2
TGTGCCAGCAATGCGGGAGCCTACGAGCAGTACTTC
CASNAGAYEQYF
>NA|TRBJ2-3|NA|TRBV15
TGTGCCACCAGCAGAGAAGTCGGAGGAGATACGCAGTATTTT
CATSREVGGDTQYF
>TRBD1|TRBJ2-2|NA|TRBV7-2
TGTGCCAGCAGCGGGACAGGGGTTCGCACCGGGGAGCTGTTTTTT
CASSGTGVRTGELFF
>TRBD1|TRBJ2-1|few|TRBV6-5
TGTGCCAGCAGGGGGCCAGGGGGCATGCAGTTCTTC
CASRGPGGMQFF
>NA|TRBJ2-1|NA|TRBV19
TGTGCCTCAATGCGGGCAGTCTCCTACAATGAGCAGTTCTTC
CASMRAVSYNEQFF
>NA|TRBJ2-5|NA|TRBV5-6
TGTGCCAGCAGCTTGACCACCGGGACACGGATAGAGACCCAGTACTTC
CASSLTTGTRIETQYF
>NA|TRBJ2-5|once|TRBV12-5
TGTGCTAGTGGTTACCAGGAAGAGACCCAGTACTTC
CASGYQEETQYF
>TRBD2|TRBJ2-7|few|TRBV5-6
TGTGCCAGCAGCCCGGGGACTAGCGGCCTCTACGAGCAGTACTTC
CASSPGTSGLYEQYF
>TRBD2|TRBJ2-7|NA|TRBV3-1/TRBV3-2
TGTGCCAGCAGCCAAGAAATAGCGGGGACTTACGAGCAGTACTTC
CASSQEIAGTYEQYF
>TRBD1|TRBJ2-1|once|TRBV13
TGTGCCAGCAGCTTGGGGAACAGGGGTCCATACAATGAGCAGTTCTTC
CASSLGNRGPYNEQFF
>TRBD1|TRBJ2-2|NA|TRBV7-3
TGTGCCAGCAGCCTAGGGACAGGAAACACCGGGGAGCTGTTTTTT
CASSLGTGNTGELFF
>NA|TRBJ1-4|NA|TRBV4-1
TGCGCCAGCAGCCATGAGGAGGTCAGGGAAAAACTGTTTTTT
CASSHEEVREKLFF
>NA|TRBJ1-5|few|TRBV9
TGTGCCAGCAGCGAGGAGGGGAACGGCAATCAGCCCCAGCATTTT
CASSEEGNGNQPQHF
>NA|TRBJ2-4|NA|TRBV4-1
TGCGCCAGCAGCCACTTGGGACAAACGAAATCCAAAAACATTCAGTACTTC
CASSHLGQTKSKNIQYF
>TRBD2|TRBJ2-3|NA|TRBV9
TGTGCCAGCACAACGCTAGCGGGTAGCACAGATACGCAGTATTTT
CASTTLAGSTDTQYF
>NA|TRBJ1-1|NA|TRBV5-1
TGCGCCAGCAGCTTGGACAGTCCCACTGAAGCTTTCTTT
CASSLDSPTEAFF
>NA|TRBJ1-1|NA|TRBV29-1
TGCAGCGTCGGACAAGGGGGTTGGACTGAAGCTTTCTTT
CSVGQGGWTEAFF
>TRBD2|TRBJ2-1|NA|TRBV5-4
TGTGCCAGCAGCTTGTGGGGACTAGAGCAGTTCTTC
CASSLWGLEQFF
>NA|TRBJ2-7|NA|TRBV5-6
TGTGCCAGCAGCTTGGATGGGAGGAGGATCAATTACGAGCAGTACTTC
CASSLDGRRINYEQYF
>TRBD2|TRBJ2-7|once|TRBV9
TGTGCCAGCAGCGTAGATGGTAGCGGGAGCTCCTACGAGCAGTACTTC
CASSVDGSGSSYEQYF
>NA|TRBJ2-7|NA|TRBV25-1
TGTGCCAGCAGTGAATTTGGGGCCGGATCCTACGAGCAGTACTTC
CASSEFGAGSYEQYF
>TRBD1|TRBJ1-5|NA|TRBV19
TGTGCCACCGAAACAGGGGGCAATCAGCCCCAGCATTTT
CATETGGNQPQHF
>NA|TRBJ2-5|once|TRBV12-5
TGTGCTAGTGGGGCTGGTCCCATGTACCAAGAGACCCAGTACTTC
CASGAGPMYQETQYF
>TRBD2|TRBJ2-3|NA|TRBV2
TGTGCCAGCACAGGGCTAGCGGGAGATACGCAGTATTTT
CASTGLAGDTQYF
>NA|TRBJ2-7|NA|TRBV6-1
TGTGCCAGCAGTGAGGCCCTGGGACTCCCATGCGAGCAGTACTTC
CASSEALGLPCEQYF
>TRBD1|TRBJ2-2|NA|TRBV5-1
TGCGCCAGCAGCCCAGGACAGGGGGCGTTCGGGGAGCTGTTTTTT
CASSPGQGAFGELFF
>NA|TRBJ1-5|NA|TRBV7-2
TGTGCCAGCAGCTCGGCGGGGGGCTGGCAGCCCCAGCATTTT
CASSSAGGWQPQHF
>TRBD1|TRBJ2-5|NA|TRBV5-8
TGTGCCAGCAGCTTGGGGACAGGCTTTCAAGAGACCCAGTACTTC
CASSLGTGFQETQYF
>NA|TRBJ2-7|NA|TRBV7-6
TGTGCCAGCAGCTCTGACTACCCTTCCTACGAGCAGTACTTC
CASSSDYPSYEQYF
>NA|TRBJ2-2|NA|TRBV5-1
TGCGCCAGCAGCTTGGAGGGCAGGGTGGCTGATGGGGAGCTGTTTTTT
CASSLEGRVADGELFF
>NA|TRBJ2-1|NA|TRBV9
TGTGCCAGCGGCGGTGGGCTGCCGCCACTCTTC
CASGGGLPPLF
>NA|TRBJ2-7|NA|TRBV10-2
TGCGCCAGCAGTGAGTCGGGGGGGGCGAACGAGCAGTACTTC
CASSESGGANEQYF
>NA|TRBJ1-2|few|TRBV6-5
TGTGCCGTACACCGGCCTCGGGATTATGGCTACACCTTC
CAVHRPRDYGYTF
>TRBD2|TRBJ2-1|NA|TRBV15
TGTGCCACCAGCAGAGTTCCCCTAGCGGGAGGGCCAATTGTCAATGAGCAGTTCTTC
CATSRVPLAGGPIVNEQFF
>NA|TRBJ2-3|few|TRBV5-1
TGCGCCAGCAGCTTGAGCGGGAGCACAGATACGCAGTATTTT
CASSLSGSTDTQYF
>NA|TRBJ1-1|NA|TRBV7-9
TGTGCCAGCAGCTTAGCGAGTTTGAACACTGAAGCTTTCTTT
CASSLASLNTEAFF
>TRBD2|TRBJ2-3|NA|TRBV11-2
TGTGCCAGCAGCTTCAGACTAGCGGGGGGAGGCACAGATACGCAGTATTTT
CASSFRLAGGGTDTQYF
>NA|TRBJ1-1|NA|TRBV9
TGTGCCAGCAGCGCCCCTCAGGGGATGGGGACTGAAGCTTTCTTT
CASSAPQGMGTEAFF
>NA|TRBJ1-4|NA|TRBV15
TGTGCCACCAGCTCCGGGGCGGGAGAAAAACTGTTTTTT
CATSSGAGEKLFF
>NA|TRBJ1-6|NA|TRBV5-4
TGTGCCAGCAGCTTGGGGGAGGGACGCTCTTCACCCCTCCACTTT
CASSLGEGRSSPLHF
>NA|TRBJ2-2|once|TRBV11-3
TGTGCCAGCAGCCTCGAGCCCGGGGAGCTGTTTTTT
CASSLEPGELFF
>NA|TRBJ2-1|NA|TRBV5-1
TGCGCCAGCAGCTTACAATACAATGAGCAGTTCTTC
CASSLQYNEQFF
>NA|TRBJ1-2|NA|TRBV11-2
TGTGCCAGCAGCTTAGGGCCACAGAATGGCTACACCTTC
CASSLGPQNGYTF
>NA|TRBJ1-6|NA|TRBV27
TGTGCCAGCAGTTCCTCGGGGGGATTAGGGTCACCCCTCCACTTT
CASSSSGGLGSPLHF
>NA|TRBJ1-1|NA|TRBV5-8
TGTGCCAGCAGCTTCGGTCATCTGAACACTGAAGCTTTCTTT
CASSFGHLNTEAFF
>NA|TRBJ2-7|NA|TRBV28
TGTGCCAGCAGCGAGTCCCCCCCCTACGAGCAGTACTTC
CASSESPPYEQYF
>NA|TRBJ1-1|NA|TRBV3-1/TRBV3-2
TGTGCCAGCAGCCGCGGGGGGGGACAAGTTCAAGCTTTCTTT
CASSRGGGQVQAFF